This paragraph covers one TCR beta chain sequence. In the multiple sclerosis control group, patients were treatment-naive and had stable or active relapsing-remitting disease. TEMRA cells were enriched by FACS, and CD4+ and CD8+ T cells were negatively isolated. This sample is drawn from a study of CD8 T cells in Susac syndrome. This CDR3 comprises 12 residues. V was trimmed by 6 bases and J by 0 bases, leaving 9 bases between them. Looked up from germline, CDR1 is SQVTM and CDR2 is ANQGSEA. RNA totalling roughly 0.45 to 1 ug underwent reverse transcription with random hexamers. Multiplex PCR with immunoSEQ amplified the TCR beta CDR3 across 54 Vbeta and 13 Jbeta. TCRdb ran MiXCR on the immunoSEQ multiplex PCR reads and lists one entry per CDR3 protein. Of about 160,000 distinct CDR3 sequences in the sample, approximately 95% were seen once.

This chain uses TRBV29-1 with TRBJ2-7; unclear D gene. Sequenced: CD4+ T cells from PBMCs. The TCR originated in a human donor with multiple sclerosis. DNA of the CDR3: TGCAGCGTCGCTGCGGTCTCCTACGAGCAGTACTTC. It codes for CSVAAVSYEQYF.